The clone carrying this TCR beta chain has a count of ten or more. The target antigen is unknown. A junction end diverges from the germline sequence, so it may reflect a read error. The CDR3 runs 14 residues. Germline-derived CDR1 and CDR2 are SEHNR and FQNEAQ (reference sequence). Time point specified: newly diagnosed GD, antithyroid drugs for less than 3 months. There was RNA extracted from PBMCs, and the TCR library was made from it. This record comes from a study of regulatory T cells in long-lasting Graves disease. The study's findings and limits: Relative to new patients (under 1,000), persistent patients exhibited greater sharing of public clonotypes (about 3,000).

Arm-PCR of CDR3 regions and iRepertoire HTBI primers were the basis on which TCR beta libraries were built. TCRdb re-called the multiplex PCR reads through MiXCR, storing one row per CDR3 protein. The sample yields 500,000 or so distinct CDR3 sequences, 15% to 20% seen once. These data were likewise used in another study, on T cells in Graves' hyperthyroidism and ophthalmopathy. From that paper: Graves' hyperthyroidism is called stable when ophthalmopathy does not progress within 18 months. A first-round RT-PCR of the TCR CDR3 used the HTBI primer set.

The sample was peripheral blood mononuclear cells (PBMCs), taken at new diagnosis, from a patient treated with antithyroid drugs. This clonotype originated in a woman aged 35 to 60 with Graves disease. The genes are TRBV7-9 and TRBJ1-4; 9 bases map to TRBD1. CDR3 residues: CASSHTGGGEKLFF. Written as DNA, the CDR3 is TGTGCTAGCAGCCATACAGGGGGCGGAGAAAAACTGTTTTTT. Supplemented by reference TRBV7-9 and TRBJ1-4, the full variable domain reads DTGVSQNPRHKITKRGQNVTFRCDPISEHNRLYWYRQTLGQGPEFLTYFQNEAQLEKSRLLSDRFSAERPKGSFSTLEIQRTEQGDSAMYLCASSHTGGGEKLFFGSGTQLSVL.